Below are 25 T cell receptor beta chains sequenced from a single sample in a study of spatial heterogeneity in lung cancer. One entry per CDR3 protein, called by TCRdb with MiXCR from the 5' RACE reads. The sample has tens of thousands of distinct CDR3 sequences, around 5.2% seen once. Time point noted: sample taken at primary tumor resection. Tumor, nontumor lung or frozen PBMC supplied whole RNA, sequenced without sorting. The starting material was PBMCs, obtained at surgery. The receptors shown here come from a female donor with early-stage non-small cell lung cancer.

This clonotype was counted many times. The chain is built from TRBV7-6 and TRBJ2-7, with D possibly being TRBD1 (5 bases). V lost 3 bases and J 7 bases, leaving 22 bases between the germline ends. The CDR3 is 16 residues long. Looked up from germline, CDR1 is SGHVS and CDR2 is FNYEAQ. CDR3 coding DNA: TGTGCCAGCAGCTTCACCTCCGGGCAGGGTGTTGGGGAGCAGTACTTC. It is translated as CASSFTSGQGVGEQYF.

The chain uses TRBV19 and TRBJ2-2; 7 nucleotides align to TRBD1. The CDR3 covers 13 residues. V lost 4 bases to trimming and J lost 6 bases; unmatched junction nucleotides: 2. Germline V gene data show CDR1 as LNHDA and CDR2 as SQIVND (reference sequence). DNA for the CDR3: TGTGCCAGTAGTAGACAGGGCCCCGGGGAGCTGTTTTTT. Translation gives CASSRQGPGELFF.

The chain uses TRBV20-1 and TRBJ2-3; D is possibly TRBD1 or TRBD2 (6 bases each). Germline lookup yields CDR1 DFQATT and CDR2 SNEGSKA (reference sequence). This CDR3 spans 17 amino acids. The V and J ends lost 5 bases and 4 bases respectively, with 25 bases between them. CDR3 amino acids: CSASGGTTSKIPDTQYF. CDR3 DNA: TGCAGTGCTTCAGGCGGGACAACCTCTAAGATCCCAGATACGCAGTATTTT.

This clonotype was detected ten times or more. This chain links TRBV12-3 or TRBV12-4 with TRBJ2-5, with 7 bases identical to TRBD1. The CDR3 sequence is 16 residues long. After removal of 4 bases from V and 3 bases from J, the junction contained 11 bases not matched to a gene. The CDR3 nucleotides read TGTGCCAGCAGTTCACCACTCAGGACAGGAGAAGAGACCCAGTACTTC. This sequence encodes CASSSPLRTGEETQYF.

The rearrangement joins TRBV20-1 to TRBJ1-1; D is unclear. The germline V and J ends were trimmed by 1 base and 0 bases, with 6 bases remaining between them. This CDR3 spans 13 amino acids. CDR1 is DFQATT, CDR2 SNEGSKA, per germline (reference sequence). In DNA, the CDR3 is TGCAGTGCTAGAGTCCCAGTGAACACTGAAGCTTTCTTT. Translating gives CSARVPVNTEAFF.

The chain couples TRBV3-1 to TRBJ2-7; 9 bases map to TRBD2. Germline trimming cut 2 bases from V and 7 bases from J; bases unmatched to any gene: 3. In germline, CDR1 is LGHDT, CDR2 YNNKEL (reference sequence). The CDR3 totals 13 residues. The CDR3 protein is CASSQNLAGEQYF. CDR3 nucleotide sequence: TGTGCCAGCAGCCAAAACCTAGCGGGAGAGCAGTACTTC.

The V call is TRBV14, the J call TRBJ2-1; no reliable D call. Germline V gene data show CDR1 as SGHDN and CDR2 as FVKESK. This CDR3 is 11 amino acids long. Between the trimmed V and J ends, which lost 0 bases and 6 bases, there was a span of 0 bases. CDR3 residues: CASSQDNEQFF. Written as DNA, the CDR3 is TGTGCCAGCAGCCAAGACAATGAGCAGTTCTTC.

This clonotype was picked up many times. The chain recombines TRBV20-1 with TRBJ2-1, with 7 bases aligning to TRBD2. This CDR3 spans 15 amino acids. CDR1 and CDR2 (germline): DFQATT, SNEGSKA (reference sequence). With 5 bases clipped from V and 5 bases from J, the junction kept 12 bases outside the gene matches. The CDR3 region is CSADIAAGVHNEQFF. Here the CDR3 DNA reads TGCAGTGCTGACATAGCGGCGGGGGTTCACAATGAGCAGTTCTTC.

This clonotype occurred many times. The V gene is TRBV2, the J gene TRBJ1-6, with D possibly matching TRBD1 (6 bases). V lost 0 bases to trimming and J lost 4 bases, with 13 bases between them. CDR3 size: 17 residues. Germline V gene sequence: CDR1 SNHLY, CDR2 FYNNEI. This chain's CDR3 is CASSEAGYRVYNSPLHF. The DNA of the CDR3 is TGTGCCAGCAGTGAAGCCGGATACAGGGTATATAATTCACCCCTCCACTTT.

This clonotype appeared many times. The chain combines TRBV12-3 or TRBV12-4 with TRBJ1-4; D might be TRBD1 (6 bases). This CDR3 is 14 amino acids long. V was pared by 3 bases and J by 6 bases, with 11 bases between. Here the CDR3 reads CASSFQAGDEKLFF. The CDR3 nucleotides read TGTGCCAGCAGTTTCCAGGCAGGGGATGAAAAACTGTTTTTT.

J is TRBJ2-5 and V is TRBV7-2; a weak D match, TRBD1 (6 bases). V was shortened by 3 bases and J by 5 bases, with 22 bases between the two germline ends. The CDR3 consists of 17 residues. CDR1 SGHTA and CDR2 FQGNSA come from the germline V gene. The CDR3 loop reads CASSFGQGRSLWETQYF. The CDR3 DNA follows: TGTGCCAGCAGCTTCGGGCAGGGGCGTTCTTTATGGGAGACCCAGTACTTC. Full variable domain (missing parts from reference TRBV7-2 and TRBJ2-5): GAGVSQSPSNKVTEKGKDVELRCDPISGHTALYWYRQSLGQGLEFLIYFQGNSAPDKSGLPSDRFSAERTGGSVSTLTIQRTQQEDSAVYLCASSFGQGRSLWETQYFGPGTRLLVL.

This clonotype was seen many times. V is TRBV11-3 and J is TRBJ2-3; a possible D gene is TRBD1 (8 bases). Deletions cut 5 bases from V and 4 bases from J, with 19 bases between. The CDR3 runs to 16 residues. CDR1 and CDR2 from the germline V gene are SGHNT and YENEEA. The DNA of the CDR3 is TGTGCCAGCAGCCCAAGGACAGGGAGGGGAGCAGATACGCAGTATTTT. This codes for CASSPRTGRGADTQYF.

This clonotype appeared many times. The chain has TRBV1 and TRBJ2-4; the D call in the table, TRBD2, was not verified against the DNA. TRBV1 is flagged as a pseudogene. The CDR3 is 20 residues long. The CDR3 here is CTSSQDDRAPRPLAKNIQYF. The DNA of the CDR3 is TGCACCAGCAGCCAAGATGACCGGGCTCCTCGCCCACTAGCCAAAAACATTCAGTACTTC.

This clonotype has a count of ten or more. The chain uses TRBV5-6 and TRBJ1-2; 12 bases are a match to TRBD1. Germline CDR1 is SGHDT and CDR2 is YYEEEE. The CDR3 runs 17 residues. Trimming removed 0 bases from V and 6 bases from J; junction bases left unmatched: 9. CDR3 loop: CASSLVGQGASWNGYTF. DNA of the CDR3: TGTGCCAGCAGCTTGGTGGGACAGGGGGCGTCTTGGAATGGCTACACCTTC.

This clonotype was detected ten times or more. This chain connects TRBV28 to TRBJ2-3; the D gene is possibly TRBD2 (5 bases). V gave up 1 base and J gave up 10 bases, with 18 bases separating them. The CDR3 has 15 amino acids. Germline V gene lookup returns CDR1 MDHEN and CDR2 SYDVKM. The CDR3 sequence: CASSLLSASLHSQYF. In nucleotides, the CDR3 is TGTGCCAGCAGTTTATTGTCTGCTAGCCTCCATTCGCAGTATTTT.

This clonotype was observed many times. The rearrangement joins TRBV2 to TRBJ1-1; D perhaps matches TRBD1 (5 bases). The CDR3 totals 13 residues. The V gene lost 6 bases and the J gene lost 1 base, with 9 bases spanning the gap. The germline CDR1 and CDR2 sequences are SNHLY and FYNNEI. This CDR3 reads CASSRQPNTEAFF. CDR3 DNA: TGTGCCAGCAGCCGACAGCCGAACACTGAAGCTTTCTTT.

This clonotype occurred a few times. The chain links TRBV18 to TRBJ2-1, with D unclear. CDR1 is KGHSH and CDR2 is LQKENI in the germline V gene. The V end was cut by 6 bases, the J end by 2 bases, with 11 bases between. The CDR3 runs 14 residues. CDR3 residues: CASSLAGAYNEQFF. Here the CDR3 DNA reads TGTGCCAGCTCCCTTGCAGGTGCCTACAATGAGCAGTTCTTC.

The genes are TRBV19 and TRBJ2-1; 13 bases line up with TRBD2. V shed 6 bases and J 6 bases; nucleotides not matched to a gene: 5. In germline, CDR1 is LNHDA, CDR2 SQIVND (reference sequence). CDR3 length: 15 amino acids. The CDR3 region is CASSRTSGSINEQFF. The CDR3 region has the DNA TGTGCCAGTAGCAGGACTAGCGGGAGTATCAATGAGCAGTTCTTC.

This chain links TRBV11-2 with TRBJ2-7, with D perhaps TRBD2 (5 bases). Trimming took 3 bases from V and 4 from J, leaving 16 bases between them. Germline CDR1 reads SGHAT; CDR2 reads FQNNGV. This CDR3 region has 15 residues. The CDR3, as DNA: TGTGCCAGCAGCTTCGGTGTACAACGGGGATACGAGCAGTACTTC. Protein product: CASSFGVQRGYEQYF.

This clonotype was picked up many times. J is TRBJ1-1 and V is TRBV6-1, with D possibly TRBD1 on 6 matching bases. Germline V gene lookup returns CDR1 MNHNS and CDR2 SASEGT. CDR3 length equals 15 residues. V dropped 3 bases and J dropped 2 bases, with 13 bases sitting between them. The CDR3 loop reads CASSEIGGGNTEAFF. In DNA form, the CDR3 reads TGTGCCAGCAGTGAGATCGGAGGGGGAAACACTGAAGCTTTCTTT.

The chain carries TRBV20-1 and TRBJ2-7, with D unresolved. Germline lookup yields CDR1 DFQATT and CDR2 SNEGSKA (reference sequence). The germline V and J ends were trimmed by 3 bases and 0 bases, with 6 bases remaining between them. CDR3 length equals 12 residues. The CDR3 reads CSASVSSYEQYF. CDR3 sequence (DNA): TGCAGTGCTAGCGTCAGCTCCTACGAGCAGTACTTC.

By its share, this clonotype is large (0.1 to 1%). V is TRBV27 and J is TRBJ2-7; D ambiguous. The CDR3 runs 12 residues. CDR1 MNHEY and CDR2 SMNVEV come from the germline V gene (reference sequence). V was clipped by 8 bases and J by 0 bases, with 8 bases between them. As DNA, the CDR3 is TGTGCCAGCTTCACCAGCTCCTACGAGCAGTACTTC. Residues: CASFTSSYEQYF.

This clonotype came up many times. The chain uses TRBV4-3 and TRBJ2-5; a weak D match, TRBD2 (6 bases). CDR3 length: 13 residues. V was cut by 3 bases and J by 5 bases, with 10 bases left in between. The germline CDR1 and CDR2 sequences are LGHNA and YSLEER. The CDR3 reads CASSQALAETQYF. The CDR3 nucleotides are TGCGCCAGCAGCCAGGCGCTAGCGGAGACCCAGTACTTC.

This clonotype was recorded at least ten times. The V call is TRBV29-1, the J call TRBJ1-3; D is uncertain. Trimming removed 3 bases at V and 4 bases at J, with 16 bases between. This CDR3 contains 15 residues. Per germline, CDR1 SQVTM and CDR2 ANQGSEA. The CDR3, as DNA: TGCAGCGTTGACCCCCCCATAGTCGCGGGAAACACCATATATTTT. Protein product: CSVDPPIVAGNTIYF. The full variable domain, with the rest looked up from reference TRBV29-1 and TRBJ1-3, is SAVISQKPSRDICQRGTSLTIQCQVDSQVTMMFWYRQQPGQSLTLIATANQGSEATYESGFVIDKFPISRPNLTFSTLTVSNMSPEDSSIYLCSVDPPIVAGNTIYFGEGSWLTVV.

With regard to this clonotype: One base away lies a much larger clone, so this may be a sequencing read error. The CDR3 DNA follows: TGCGCCAGCAGCTTGGTTCCGGGGAGCGGAACCACCATATATTTT. It encodes CASSLVPGSGTTIYF. The genes are TRBV5-1 and TRBJ1-3; D is ambiguous. The CDR3 runs 15 residues. Germline V gene sequence: CDR1 SGHRS, CDR2 YFSETQ.